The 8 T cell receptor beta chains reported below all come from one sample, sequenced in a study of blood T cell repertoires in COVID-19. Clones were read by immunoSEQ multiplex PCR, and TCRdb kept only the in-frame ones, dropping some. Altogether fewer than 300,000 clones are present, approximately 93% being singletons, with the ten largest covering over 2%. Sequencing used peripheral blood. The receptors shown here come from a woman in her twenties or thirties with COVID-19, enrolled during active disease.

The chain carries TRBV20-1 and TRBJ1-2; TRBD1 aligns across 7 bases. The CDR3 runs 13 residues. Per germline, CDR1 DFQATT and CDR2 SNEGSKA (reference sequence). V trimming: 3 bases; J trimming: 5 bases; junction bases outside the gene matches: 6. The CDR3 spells CSASEPGGYGYTF. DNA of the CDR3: TGCAGTGCTAGTGAGCCAGGGGGATATGGCTACACCTTC.

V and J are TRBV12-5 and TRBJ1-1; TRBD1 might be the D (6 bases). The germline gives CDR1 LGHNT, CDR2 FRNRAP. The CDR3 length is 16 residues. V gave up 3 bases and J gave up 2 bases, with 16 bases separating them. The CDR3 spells CASGLGQTSFNTEAFF. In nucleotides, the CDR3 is TGTGCTAGTGGTTTAGGACAGACGTCTTTTAACACTGAAGCTTTCTTT.

The CDR3: CASSSWLAGVDEQFF. In DNA form, the CDR3 reads TGTGCCAGCAGCTCCTGGCTAGCGGGAGTGGATGAGCAGTTCTTC. V is TRBV14 and J is TRBJ2-1; TRBD2 matches at 10 bases. CDR3 size: 15 residues. Looked up from germline, CDR1 is SGHDN and CDR2 is FVKESK. V was pared by 5 bases and J by 8 bases, with 9 bases of the junction left unmatched.

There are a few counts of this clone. The CDR3 bases are TGTGCCAGCAGTTTAGCTTCGGGACACAGGGGAGGAGGTGAGCAGTTCTTC. It specifies CASSLASGHRGGGEQFF. This chain uses TRBV27 with TRBJ2-1; weak D call: TRBD1 (7 bases). This CDR3 spans 17 amino acids. V lost 2 bases to trimming and J lost 9 bases, with 23 bases between them. CDR1 is MNHEY and CDR2 is SMNVEV in the germline V gene (reference sequence).

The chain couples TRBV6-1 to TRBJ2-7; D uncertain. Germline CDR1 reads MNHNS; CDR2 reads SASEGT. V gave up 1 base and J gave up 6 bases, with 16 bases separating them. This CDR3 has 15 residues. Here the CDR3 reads CASSEVLVSGREQYF. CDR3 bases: TGTGCCAGCAGTGAAGTTCTGGTCTCGGGTCGCGAGCAGTACTTC.

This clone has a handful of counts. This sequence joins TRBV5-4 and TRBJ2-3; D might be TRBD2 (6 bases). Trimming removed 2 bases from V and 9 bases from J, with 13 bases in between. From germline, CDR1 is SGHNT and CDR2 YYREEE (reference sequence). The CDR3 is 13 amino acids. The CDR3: CASSFSSAGTQYF. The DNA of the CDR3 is TGTGCCAGCAGCTTTTCTAGCGCTGGGACGCAGTATTTT.

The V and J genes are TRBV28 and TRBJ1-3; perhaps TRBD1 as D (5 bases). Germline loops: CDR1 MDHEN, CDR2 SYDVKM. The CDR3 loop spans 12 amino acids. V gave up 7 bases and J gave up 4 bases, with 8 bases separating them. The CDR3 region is CASTGSGNTIYF. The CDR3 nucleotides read TGTGCCAGCACAGGGTCCGGAAACACCATATATTTT.

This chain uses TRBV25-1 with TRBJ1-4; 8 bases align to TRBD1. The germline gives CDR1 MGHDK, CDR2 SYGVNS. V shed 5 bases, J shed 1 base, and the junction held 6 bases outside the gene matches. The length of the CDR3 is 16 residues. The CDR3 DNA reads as TGTGCCAGCAGTTACGGCAGGGGGCGAACTAATGAAAAACTGTTTTTT. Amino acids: CASSYGRGRTNEKLFF.